The clone carrying this T cell receptor beta chain was recorded only once. This sample was taken from a study of response to subunit inactivated influenza vaccine. CDR3 size: 13 residues. From germline, CDR1 is MNHNS and CDR2 SASEGT. The V gene end was trimmed by 5 bases and the J gene end by 6 bases; junction bases not matched to a gene: 4. MiXCR, run by TCRdb on the RT-PCR reads, gives a single entry per CDR3 protein. The sample contains fewer than 400,000 distinct CDR3 sequences, just over 20% of which appear only once. Sequenced material: PBMCs from blood, taken 21 months after vaccination. The source of this sequence is a man aged 45 to 75 who received an inactivated influenza vaccine. This chain uses TRBV6-1 with TRBJ2-7, with 10 bases that match TRBD2. The CDR3 spells CASSPLAGGEQYF. CDR3 sequence (DNA): TGTGCCAGCAGTCCATTAGCGGGAGGCGAGCAGTACTTC.